These T cell receptor beta chains were read from a single sample in a study of cytomegalovirus exposure and HLA in healthy donors. Profiled with immunoSEQ multiplex PCR; TCRdb holds only in-frame clones, not every one. There are some 130,000 clones in the sample; 66% occur only once, and around 1.6% lies in the top ten. Material: PBMCs. The source is a human donor in good health. Each CDR3 is given without its conserved first and last residue.

cdr3_aa v_call
ASSPSGGRWNTEAF TRBV18
ASKKGGWGQPQH TRBV27
ASSPTSQETQY TRBV5-1
ASIRSRGVGGNTIY TRBV21-1
ASSVGGAGFSYEQY TRBV9
ASRLAGVYEQF TRBV7-9
ASSLFLAGNTGELF TRBV11-3
ASCGSNKNIQY TRBV28
ASSFVTGVTGELF TRBV7-2
ASSLGDQTGNTIY TRBV28
ASSLGTGANEKLF TRBV5-8
ASSRSWNTGELF TRBV27
ASSRTGGTEAF TRBV7-3
ASSPQRGGYT TRBV18
ASSWTSGNADTQY TRBV5-1
ASRDGTGGSKQF TRBV11-3
AIGRADRGSLPQH TRBV10-3
ASRPGTGASGTIY TRBV28
ASRSGSRGGSYNEQF TRBV2
ASSFYGLAGGPGNIQY TRBV7-9
ATSRDATSLAGELF TRBV15
ASSSSRVATYEQY TRBV11-2
ASSVGALGTDTQY TRBV9
ASSEREGWGYGYT TRBV6-1
ASSMGTASYEQY TRBV6-1
ASSLAPTGEGNTIY TRBV5-1
ASSQGPNTEAF TRBV4-3
ASSRENEQF TRBV18
ASSRPLGGDYNEQF TRBV28
ASSVSGDPTGELF TRBV9
ASRSVQGRTEAF TRBV5-1
ASSVTSRDEQF TRBV9
ASNLGTGGHEQY TRBV5-1